Below, 15 T cell receptor beta chains from the same sample are listed, as sequenced in a study of OX40 agonist ivuxolimab in advanced cancers. TCRdb's table, derived via immunoSEQ multiplex PCR, lists solely in-frame clones and lacks some. Of over 50,000 clones in the sample, approximately 77% were seen once. The sequencing used CD4+ or CD8+ T cells sorted from blood, collected in a trial of the OX40 agonist ivuxolimab. These receptors all stem from an adult with an advanced solid tumor such as melanoma, head and neck, liver or kidney cancer.

The chain links TRBV1 to TRBJ1-1; TRBD1 is taken as the D call from the table, unchecked against the DNA. TRBV1 is flagged as a pseudogene. CDR3 length: 18 residues. The CDR3 nucleotides read TGCACCAGCAGCCAAGATAAAAATCCTAGGGGCGTGAACACTGAAGCTTTCTTT. Amino acid sequence: CTSSQDKNPRGVNTEAFF.

V is TRBV6-6 and J is TRBJ2-5, with 9 bases aligning to TRBD2. There are 14 residues in the CDR3. Germline lookup yields CDR1 MNHNY and CDR2 SVGAGI (reference sequence). J was trimmed by 7 bases and V by 2 bases; bases with no gene match: 5. The CDR3 protein is CASSYPSGLATQYF. DNA of the CDR3: TGTGCCAGCAGTTACCCGTCGGGACTAGCGACCCAGTACTTC.

This chain joins TRBV4-2 and TRBJ2-6; D perhaps matches TRBD1 (6 bases). V was shortened by 4 bases and J by 0 bases, with 13 bases between the two germline ends. Germline V CDR1 and CDR2: LGHNA, YNFKEQ. This CDR3 comprises 17 residues. The CDR3 sequence is CASSPRGTDSGANVLTF. The CDR3 DNA reads as TGTGCCAGCAGCCCCAGGGGCACCGACTCTGGGGCCAACGTCCTGACTTTC.

J is TRBJ2-1 and V is TRBV18, with D uncertain. The germline V and J ends were trimmed by 1 base and 0 bases, with 10 bases remaining between them. The CDR3 is 16 residues long. In germline, CDR1 is KGHSH, CDR2 LQKENI. The CDR3 DNA sequence: TGTGCCAGCTCACCACGTAACGCGCTCTCCTACAATGAGCAGTTCTTC. Protein sequence: CASSPRNALSYNEQFF.

The V gene is TRBV10-3, the J gene TRBJ2-5; 12 bases map to TRBD2. This CDR3 contains 18 residues. CDR1 and CDR2 (germline): ENHRY, SYGVKD. The J segment lost 5 bases and the V segment lost 0 bases, leaving 10 bases of the junction unmatched. Here the CDR3 reads CAISESTRTSGVRETQYF. The CDR3 DNA reads as TGTGCCATCAGTGAGTCGACTCGGACTAGCGGGGTCCGGGAGACCCAGTACTTC.

CDR3 nucleotides: TGTGCCAGCAGCGCTGAAAGGAACACTGAAGCTTTCTTT. It specifies CASSAERNTEAFF. V gene TRBV9 combines with J gene TRBJ1-1; D is undetermined. CDR3 length: 13 residues. The germline V gene encodes CDR1 SGDLS and CDR2 YYNGEE. Trimming cost V 3 bases and J 1 base, with 7 bases left between them.

Only one count was recorded for this clone. The V call is TRBV6-5, the J call TRBJ1-5; unclear D gene. The V gene lost 5 bases and the J gene lost 3 bases, with 11 bases spanning the gap. Germline loops: CDR1 MNHEY, CDR2 SVGAGI. CDR3 length: 14 residues. As DNA, the CDR3 is TGTGCCAGCAGTCCCGGGGAAGACAATCAGCCCCAGCATTTT. Translated, it gives CASSPGEDNQPQHF.

The V gene is TRBV28, the J gene TRBJ1-2; D may be TRBD1 (6 bases). V was cut by 4 bases and J by 4 bases, with 22 bases left in between. Germline V gives CDR1 MDHEN, CDR2 SYDVKM. The CDR3 runs 17 residues. CDR3 DNA sequence: TGTGCCAGCAGTTCCCTTGGACGGACAGACCGGGCCTATGGCTACACCTTC. As protein: CASSSLGRTDRAYGYTF.

This clone appeared a few times. V gene TRBV29-1 combines with J gene TRBJ2-2; 10 positions match TRBD2. Unmatched junction bases numbered 11, after V lost 6 bases and J lost 7 bases. Germline V gene sequence: CDR1 SQVTM, CDR2 ANQGSEA. The CDR3 is 15 residues long. In DNA form, the CDR3 reads TGCAGCGTGGAGGCGAGCGGGAGGGCCATCGGGGAGCTGTTTTTT. Its translation: CSVEASGRAIGELFF.

The J gene is TRBJ1-1, the V gene TRBV25-1; TRBD1 aligns across 11 bases. CDR1 and CDR2 from the germline V gene are MGHDK and SYGVNS. V was pared by 7 bases and J by 0 bases, with 13 bases of the junction left unmatched. CDR3 length equals 18 residues. In DNA form, the CDR3 reads TGTGCCAGCACCGAAGGACAGGGGGCCCCCTTCTTGAACACTGAAGCTTTCTTT. Translated: CASTEGQGAPFLNTEAFF.

The chain combines TRBV10-3 with TRBJ2-7; tentatively, D is TRBD2 (6 bases). This CDR3 contains 14 residues. Germline CDR1 ENHRY, CDR2 SYGVKD. The V and J ends lost 3 bases and 3 bases respectively, with 12 bases between them. CDR3 residues: CAISETGTYYEQYF. Written as DNA, the CDR3 is TGTGCCATCAGTGAAACCGGGACTTACTACGAGCAGTACTTC.

The rearrangement uses TRBV5-1 and TRBJ1-4; 11 nucleotides agree with TRBD1. This CDR3 region has 16 residues. Germline assignment: CDR1 SGHRS and CDR2 YFSETQ. Losses at the gene ends were 2 bases for V and 7 bases for J; bases not matched to a gene: 7. CDR3 region: CASSFSAGTGGEKLFF. CDR3 coding DNA: TGCGCCAGCAGCTTCTCCGCCGGGACAGGGGGTGAAAAACTGTTTTTT. The full variable domain, in which reference TRBV5-1 and TRBJ1-4 provide the parts outside the CDR3, is KAGVTQTPRYLIKTRGQQVTLSCSPISGHRSVSWYQQTPGQGLQFLFEYFSETQRNKGNFPGRFSGRQFSNSRSEMNVSTLELGDSALYLCASSFSAGTGGEKLFFGSGTQLSVL.

The chain has TRBV11-2 and TRBJ1-5, with 7 bases identical to TRBD1. Germline V lookup: CDR1 SGHAT, CDR2 FQNNGV. After removal of 1 base from V and 5 bases from J, the junction contained 2 bases not matched to a gene. The CDR3 is made up of 14 amino acids. In nucleotides, the CDR3 is TGTGCCAGCAGCTTAGGAGGGGGCGATCAGCCCCAGCATTTT. This encodes CASSLGGGDQPQHF.

CDR3 residues: CASSPSRGPNYGYTF. The CDR3 DNA is TGTGCCAGCAGCCCTTCGCGGGGGCCTAACTATGGCTACACCTTC. The chain uses TRBV11-2 and TRBJ1-2; D might be TRBD1 (6 bases). CDR1 and CDR2 from the germline V gene are SGHAT and FQNNGV. The CDR3 spans 15 residues. Trimming shortened V by 5 bases and J by 0 bases, and 13 bases separated the two germline ends.

The gene calls are TRBV9 and TRBJ2-5; D is possibly TRBD1 or TRBD2 (6 bases each). Germline CDR1 SGDLS, CDR2 YYNGEE. CDR3 length equals 13 residues. Trimming stripped 4 bases from V and 2 bases from J, with 9 bases between. The DNA of the CDR3 is TGTGCCAGCAGCCCGGGGGCACAAGAGACCCAGTACTTC. Residues: CASSPGAQETQYF.